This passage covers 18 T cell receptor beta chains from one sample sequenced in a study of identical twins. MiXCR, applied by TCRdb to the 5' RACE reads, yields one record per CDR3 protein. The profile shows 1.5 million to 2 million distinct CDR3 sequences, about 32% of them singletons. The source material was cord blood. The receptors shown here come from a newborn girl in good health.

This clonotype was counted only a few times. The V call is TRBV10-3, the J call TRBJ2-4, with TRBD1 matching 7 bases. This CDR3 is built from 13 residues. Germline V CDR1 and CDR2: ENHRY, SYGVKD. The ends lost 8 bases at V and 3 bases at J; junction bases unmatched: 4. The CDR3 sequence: CAIQGQHKNIQYF. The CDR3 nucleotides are TGTGCCATCCAGGGACAGCACAAAAACATTCAGTACTTC.

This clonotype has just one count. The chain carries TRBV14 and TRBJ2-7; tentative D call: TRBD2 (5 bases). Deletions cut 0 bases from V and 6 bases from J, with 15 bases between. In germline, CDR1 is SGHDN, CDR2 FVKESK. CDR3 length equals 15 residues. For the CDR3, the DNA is TGTGCCAGCAGCCAAGATTCCCTAGCCCGGGGCGAGCAGTACTTC. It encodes CASSQDSLARGEQYF.

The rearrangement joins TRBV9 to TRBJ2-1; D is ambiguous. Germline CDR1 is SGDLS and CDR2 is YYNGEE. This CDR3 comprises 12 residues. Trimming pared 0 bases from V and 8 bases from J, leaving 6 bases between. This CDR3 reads CASSVDFDEQFF. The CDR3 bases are TGTGCCAGCAGCGTAGATTTCGATGAGCAGTTCTTC.

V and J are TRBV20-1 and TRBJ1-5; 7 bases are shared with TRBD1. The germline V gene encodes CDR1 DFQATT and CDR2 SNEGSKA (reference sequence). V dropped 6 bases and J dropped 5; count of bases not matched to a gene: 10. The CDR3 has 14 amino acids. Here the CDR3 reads CSALQGLIDQPQHF. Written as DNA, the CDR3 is TGCAGTGCCCTACAGGGGTTGATTGATCAGCCCCAGCATTTT.

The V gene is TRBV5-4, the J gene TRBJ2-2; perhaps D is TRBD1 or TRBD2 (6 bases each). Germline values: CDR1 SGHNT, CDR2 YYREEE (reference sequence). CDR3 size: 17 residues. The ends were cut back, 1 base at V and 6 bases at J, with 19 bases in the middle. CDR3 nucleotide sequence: TGTGCCAGCAGCTTGTCGGTGGGGGGCGCAGCATCCGGGGAGCTGTTTTTT. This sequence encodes CASSLSVGGAASGELFF. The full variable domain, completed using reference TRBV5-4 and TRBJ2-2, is ETGVTQSPTHLIKTRGQQVTLRCSSQSGHNTVSWYQQALGQGPQFIFQYYREEENGRGNFPPRFSGLQFPNYSSELNVNALELDDSALYLCASSLSVGGAASGELFFGEGSRLTVL.

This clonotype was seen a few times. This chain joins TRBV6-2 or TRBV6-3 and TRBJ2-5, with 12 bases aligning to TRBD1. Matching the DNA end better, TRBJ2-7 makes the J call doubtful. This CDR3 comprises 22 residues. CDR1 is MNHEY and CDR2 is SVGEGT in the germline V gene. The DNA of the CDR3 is TGTGCCAGCCCCGGGCCCGGGACAGGGGGCGCGGGGACTAGCGAGGGCCGTTACGAGCAGTACTTC. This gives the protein CASPGPGTGGAGTSEGRYEQYF.

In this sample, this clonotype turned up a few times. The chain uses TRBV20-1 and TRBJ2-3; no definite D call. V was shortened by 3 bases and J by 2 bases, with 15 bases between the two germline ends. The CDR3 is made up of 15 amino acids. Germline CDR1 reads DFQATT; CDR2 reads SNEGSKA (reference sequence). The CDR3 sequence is CSASPLTPSTDTQYF. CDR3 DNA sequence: TGCAGTGCTAGTCCCCTGACTCCATCCACAGATACGCAGTATTTT.

The DNA for the CDR3 is TGTGCCAGCAGCTTCGAGGGCACGACCTGGAGGACAGATACGCAGTATTTT. Protein: CASSFEGTTWRTDTQYF. The genes are TRBV7-2 and TRBJ2-3, with D possibly matching TRBD2 (5 bases). The length of the CDR3 is 17 residues. CDR1 and CDR2 (germline): SGHTA, FQGNSA. The ends were cut back, 3 bases at V and 3 bases at J, with 19 bases in the middle.

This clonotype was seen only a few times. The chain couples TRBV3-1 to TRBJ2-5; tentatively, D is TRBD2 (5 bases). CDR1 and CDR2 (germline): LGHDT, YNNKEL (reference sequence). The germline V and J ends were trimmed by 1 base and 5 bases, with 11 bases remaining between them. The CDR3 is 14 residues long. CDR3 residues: CASSQVRGRETQYF. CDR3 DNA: TGTGCCAGCAGCCAAGTACGGGGTCGCGAGACCCAGTACTTC.

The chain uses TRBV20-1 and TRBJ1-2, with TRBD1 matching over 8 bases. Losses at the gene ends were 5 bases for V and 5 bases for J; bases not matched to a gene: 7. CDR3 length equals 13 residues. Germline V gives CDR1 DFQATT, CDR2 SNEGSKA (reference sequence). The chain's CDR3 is CSAPQGVGYGYTF. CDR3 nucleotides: TGCAGTGCTCCACAGGGGGTAGGGTATGGCTACACCTTC.

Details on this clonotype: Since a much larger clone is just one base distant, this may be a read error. DNA of the CDR3: TGTGCCAACAGCTTAGAAGGGGGCCAAAAAAACATTCAGTACTTC. Its translation: CANSLEGGQKNIQYF. The gene calls are TRBV13 and TRBJ2-4; 7 bases map to TRBD1. Germline V lookup: CDR1 PRHDT, CDR2 FYEKMQ (reference sequence). The CDR3 has 15 amino acids.

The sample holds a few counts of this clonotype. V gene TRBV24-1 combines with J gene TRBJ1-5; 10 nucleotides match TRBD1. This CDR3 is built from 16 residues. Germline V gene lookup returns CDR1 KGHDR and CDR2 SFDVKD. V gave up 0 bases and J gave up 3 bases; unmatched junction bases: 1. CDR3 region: CATSDLGQGVNQPQHF. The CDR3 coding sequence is TGTGCCACCAGTGATTTGGGACAGGGGGTCAATCAGCCCCAGCATTTT.

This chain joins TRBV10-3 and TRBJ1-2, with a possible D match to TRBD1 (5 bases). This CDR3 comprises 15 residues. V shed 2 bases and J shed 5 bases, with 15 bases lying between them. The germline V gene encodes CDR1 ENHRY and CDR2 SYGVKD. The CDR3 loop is CAISEDGRGAYGYTF. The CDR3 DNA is TGTGCCATCAGTGAGGACGGTAGAGGGGCTTATGGCTACACCTTC.

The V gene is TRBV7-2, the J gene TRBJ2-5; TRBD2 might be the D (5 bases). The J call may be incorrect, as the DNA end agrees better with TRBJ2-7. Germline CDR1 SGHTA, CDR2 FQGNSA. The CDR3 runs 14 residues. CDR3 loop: CASSLGEGYHEQYF. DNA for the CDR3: TGTGCCAGCAGCTTAGGAGAGGGTTACCACGAGCAGTACTTC.

CDR3 in DNA: TGCGCCAGCAGCCCGGGACTAGCGGGGGGGCCGAGCACCGGGGAGCTGTTTTTT. This encodes CASSPGLAGGPSTGELFF. The rearrangement links TRBV5-1 to TRBJ2-2, with 16 bases that match TRBD2. J gave up 4 bases and V 4 bases, and 7 bases lay outside the gene matches. Germline loops: CDR1 SGHRS, CDR2 YFSETQ. CDR3 length equals 18 residues.

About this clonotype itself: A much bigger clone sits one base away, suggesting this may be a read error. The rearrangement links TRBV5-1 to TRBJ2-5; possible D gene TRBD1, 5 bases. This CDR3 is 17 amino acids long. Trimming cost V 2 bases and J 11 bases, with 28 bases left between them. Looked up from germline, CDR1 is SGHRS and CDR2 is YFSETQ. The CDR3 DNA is TGCGCCAGCAGCTTAGGGGCCCTCCCTCGACCGTACAATGAGCAGTACTTC. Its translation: CASSLGALPRPYNEQYF. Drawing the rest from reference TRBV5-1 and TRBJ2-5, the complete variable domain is KAGVTQTPRYLIKTRGQQVTLSCSPISGHRSVSWYQQTPGQGLQFLFEYFSETQRNKGNFPGRFSGRQFSNSRSEMNVSTLELGDSALYLCASSLGALPRPYNEQYFGPGTRLLVL.

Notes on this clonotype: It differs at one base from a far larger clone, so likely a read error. This CDR3 reads CSVEGSSYEQFF. DNA of the CDR3: TGCAGCGTTGAGGGCAGCTCCTACGAGCAGTTCTTC. The V call is TRBV29-1, the J call TRBJ2-1; D is undetermined. Trimming pared 3 bases from V and 10 bases from J, leaving 13 bases between. Germline values: CDR1 SQVTM, CDR2 ANQGSEA. CDR3 length equals 12 residues.

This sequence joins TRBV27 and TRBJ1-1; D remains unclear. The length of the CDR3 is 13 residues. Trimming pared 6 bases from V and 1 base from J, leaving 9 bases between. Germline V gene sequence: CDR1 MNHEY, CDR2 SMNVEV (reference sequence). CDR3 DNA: TGTGCCAGCAGGGGAGATGCGAACACTGAAGCTTTCTTT. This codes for CASRGDANTEAFF.